Shown below are 18 T cell receptor beta chains from a single sample sequenced in a study of OX40 agonist ivuxolimab in advanced cancers. The library relied on the immunoSEQ multiplex PCR assay. As stored in TCRdb, this immuneACCESS dataset retains in-frame rearrangements with V and J assigned. A fraction of the clones does not appear; measured against another copy, unresolved V genes explain less than half of the discrepancy, and the remainder lacks a known reason. The sample contains some 62,000 clones, less than 85% of them found a single time. About a tenth of the sample is taken by the ten largest. Sequences were derived from CD4+ or CD8+ T cells sorted from blood, sampled in a trial of the OX40 agonist ivuxolimab. All receptors derive from an adult with an advanced solid tumor such as melanoma, head and neck, liver or kidney cancer.

V is TRBV9 and J is TRBJ2-7; 11 bases align to TRBD2. V gave up 0 bases and J gave up 2 bases; unmatched junction bases: 4. The CDR3 runs to 16 residues. Germline lookup yields CDR1 SGDLS and CDR2 YYNGEE. Written as DNA, the CDR3 is TGTGCCAGCAGCGTAGACGGACTAGCGGGTCCCTACGAGCAGTACTTC. Protein: CASSVDGLAGPYEQYF.

This clone showed up just a few times. CDR3 in DNA: TGTGCCAGCAGTTTTTATCGAGGGGGCAATCTTTCACCCCTCCACTTT. This codes for CASSFYRGGNLSPLHF. V and J are TRBV27 and TRBJ1-6; TRBD1 agrees at 7 bases. The CDR3 totals 16 residues. The V gene's germline CDR1 is MNHEY and CDR2 SMNVEV (reference sequence). Unmatched junction bases numbered 11, after V lost 3 bases and J lost 9 bases.

The chain couples TRBV5-1 to TRBJ2-2, with TRBD1 matching over 9 bases. V shed 2 bases and J 6 bases; nucleotides not matched to a gene: 11. CDR1 and CDR2 (germline): SGHRS, YFSETQ. The CDR3 sequence is 17 residues long. The CDR3 protein is CASSFWRTGVLPGELFF. In nucleotides, the CDR3 is TGCGCCAGCAGCTTTTGGAGGACAGGGGTTTTGCCCGGGGAGCTGTTTTTT.

The gene calls are TRBV6-6 and TRBJ1-5, with D unclear. V shed 4 bases and J shed 6 bases, with 7 bases lying between them. The CDR3 runs 12 residues. Germline V CDR1 and CDR2: MNHNY, SVGAGI (reference sequence). The CDR3 sequence: CASSSPGQPQHF. As DNA, the CDR3 is TGTGCCAGCAGTTCACCGGGTCAGCCCCAGCATTTT.

This chain uses TRBV19 with TRBJ2-1; 7 bases align to TRBD2. CDR1 and CDR2 from the germline V gene are LNHDA and SQIVND (reference sequence). This CDR3 contains 17 residues. V shed 5 bases, J shed 0 bases, and the junction held 10 bases outside the gene matches. CDR3 DNA: TGTGCCAGTAGTGGACTCCGGGACTACTACTCCTACAATGAGCAGTTCTTC. This sequence encodes CASSGLRDYYSYNEQFF.

CDR3 sequence reads: CASSQGLAGWNEQFF. The DNA for the CDR3 is TGCGCCAGCAGCCAGGGACTAGCGGGATGGAATGAGCAGTTCTTC. V usage is TRBV4-1 and J usage is TRBJ2-1, with TRBD2 matching 13 bases. CDR3 length equals 15 residues. Germline CDR1 is MGHRA and CDR2 is YSYEKL. Trimming took 3 bases from V and 7 from J; bases not matched to a gene: 3.

The chain is built from TRBV28 and TRBJ2-2, with 7 nucleotides matching TRBD1. The V gene's germline CDR1 is MDHEN and CDR2 SYDVKM. The J segment lost 0 bases and the V segment lost 4 bases, leaving 5 bases of the junction unmatched. CDR3 length: 16 residues. The CDR3 DNA is TGTGCCAGCAGTTCGGGACAGCTAACGAACACCGGGGAGCTGTTTTTT. Translating gives CASSSGQLTNTGELFF.

This clone came up once. CDR3 DNA sequence: TGTGCCAGCAGCCCGTACGCAAGCACCGGGGAGCTGTTTTTT. Amino acid sequence: CASSPYASTGELFF. The chain has TRBV7-2 and TRBJ2-2; D is unclear. Trimming shortened V by 5 bases and J by 4 bases, and 11 bases separated the two germline ends. Germline assignment: CDR1 SGHTA and CDR2 FQGNSA. This CDR3 is 14 amino acids long.

This clone ranks as medium-sized. The rearrangement joins TRBV30 to TRBJ1-2, with D uncertain. Germline-derived CDR1 and CDR2 are GTSNPN and SVGIG (reference sequence). Trimming took 4 bases from V and 4 from J, leaving 7 bases between them. CDR3 length: 11 residues. In DNA form, the CDR3 reads TGTGCCTGGACCGACGGCTATGGCTACACCTTC. This translates into CAWTDGYGYTF.

This clone was detected a few times. V usage is TRBV27 and J usage is TRBJ1-5; the D gene is possibly TRBD1 (5 bases). CDR3 length: 14 amino acids. V was cut by 4 bases and J by 8 bases, with 15 bases left in between. CDR1 and CDR2 from the germline V gene are MNHEY and SMNVEV (reference sequence). CDR3 nucleotide sequence: TGTGCCAGCAGTTCCTCCCGGACAAGGGAGCCCCAGCATTTT. Translating it yields CASSSSRTREPQHF.

The J gene is TRBJ1-3, the V gene TRBV10-3, with TRBD1 identical over 9 bases. Germline CDR1 reads ENHRY; CDR2 reads SYGVKD. V shed 6 bases and J 8 bases; nucleotides not matched to a gene: 11. The CDR3 is 15 amino acids. The DNA for the CDR3 is TGTGCCATCAGGGATCTGGACAGGGGCGGTTACACCATATATTTT. Translation: CAIRDLDRGGYTIYF.

The chain links TRBV9 to TRBJ2-3; TRBD1 is a possible D gene (6 bases). V was pared by 4 bases and J by 8 bases, with 14 bases between. This CDR3 contains 13 residues. Germline CDR1 reads SGDLS; CDR2 reads YYNGEE. The CDR3 here is CASSYGTSGTQYF. CDR3 bases: TGTGCCAGCAGCTATGGGACATCCGGTACGCAGTATTTT.

This sequence joins TRBV4-3 and TRBJ2-2, with D perhaps matching TRBD1 or TRBD2 (6 bases each). This CDR3 comprises 16 residues. CDR1 and CDR2 from the germline V gene are LGHNA and YSLEER. V was cut by 0 bases and J by 6 bases, with 14 bases left in between. CDR3 amino acids: CASSQDRWGAAGELFF. The DNA of the CDR3 is TGCGCCAGCAGCCAAGATAGGTGGGGGGCTGCCGGGGAGCTGTTTTTT.

The chain combines TRBV25-1 with TRBJ1-4, with a tentative D call TRBD1 (6 bases). The germline gives CDR1 MGHDK, CDR2 SYGVNS. The CDR3 covers 18 residues. V dropped 4 bases and J dropped 0 bases, with 18 bases sitting between them. CDR3 sequence reads: CASSAILGATATNEKLFF. The CDR3 nucleotides read TGTGCCAGCAGTGCCATTTTGGGGGCCACCGCAACTAATGAAAAACTGTTTTTT.

DNA for the CDR3: TGTGCCAGCAGACTATCGACAGGCGGGAACACTGAAGCTTTCTTT. This encodes CASRLSTGGNTEAFF. J is TRBJ1-1 and V is TRBV2; possible D gene TRBD1, 6 bases. Trimming took off 6 bases at V and 1 base at J, with 15 bases between the two ends. The CDR3 is made up of 15 amino acids. Germline V gene lookup returns CDR1 SNHLY and CDR2 FYNNEI.

This clone was detected a few times. The chain carries TRBV5-4 and TRBJ1-1, with a weak D call TRBD1 (6 bases). This CDR3 has 16 amino acids. Germline values: CDR1 SGHNT, CDR2 YYREEE (reference sequence). Trimming removed 0 bases at V and 0 bases at J, with 12 bases between. The DNA for the CDR3 is TGTGCCAGCAGCTTGGAGGGGGGCAGGATGAACACTGAAGCTTTCTTT. This encodes CASSLEGGRMNTEAFF.

The chain couples TRBV4-1 to TRBJ2-1; the D is unclear. This CDR3 spans 13 amino acids. CDR1 is MGHRA, CDR2 YSYEKL, per germline. V was cut by 0 bases and J by 9 bases, with 9 bases left in between. DNA for the CDR3: TGCGCCAGCAGCCAAGACCGGGTGACTGAGCAGTTCTTC. Translated, it gives CASSQDRVTEQFF.

The chain employs TRBV30 and TRBJ1-2; no clear D. Per germline, CDR1 GTSNPN and CDR2 SVGIG (reference sequence). The CDR3 runs 11 residues. Trimming removed 4 bases at V and 11 bases at J, with 14 bases between. The CDR3 region is CAWNQLRGYTF. The CDR3 coding sequence is TGTGCCTGGAACCAACTCCGAGGGTACACCTTC.